These 19 T cell receptor beta chains were all obtained from the same sample, sequenced in a study of CD8 T cells in ankylosing spondylitis. TCRdb analysed the 5' RACE reads with MiXCR anew, one entry per CDR3 protein. This sample has more than 150,000 distinct CDR3 sequences, with roughly 20% found just once. The material sequenced was blood, either unsorted or a sorted T cell fraction (not recorded which). These receptor sequences come from a male donor aged 5 to 29 with ankylosing spondylitis or in good health (not recorded which).

This clonotype was observed at least ten times. This chain links TRBV7-2 with TRBJ2-7; 7 bases agree with TRBD1. Germline V CDR1 and CDR2: SGHTA, FQGNSA. The CDR3 contains 16 residues. After removal of 5 bases from V and 2 bases from J, the junction contained 12 bases not matched to a gene. The CDR3 here is CASSPGWDRYPYEQYF. CDR3 bases: TGTGCCAGCAGCCCGGGATGGGACAGATACCCCTACGAGCAGTACTTC.

This clonotype has at least ten counts. The chain is built from TRBV6-1 and TRBJ2-4; possibly TRBD1 for D (5 bases). CDR1 is MNHNS, CDR2 SASEGT, per germline. Trimming removed 4 bases from V and 0 bases from J, with 19 bases in between. The CDR3 covers 18 residues. Here the CDR3 DNA reads TGTGCCAGCAGTGTGGGTTCGACAGATGGTTTAGCCAAAAACATTCAGTACTTC. It specifies CASSVGSTDGLAKNIQYF.

Many counts were recorded for this clonotype. The J gene is TRBJ2-2, the V gene TRBV6-1; no clear D gene. V was cut by 7 bases and J by 1 base, with 10 bases left in between. CDR3 size: 14 residues. From germline, CDR1 is MNHNS and CDR2 SASEGT. CDR3 nucleotides: TGTGCCAGCACGAAGGCGTGGAACACCGGGGAGCTGTTTTTT. This translates into CASTKAWNTGELFF.

This clonotype came up many times. This chain joins TRBV28 and TRBJ2-4; TRBD1 is a possible D gene (6 bases). The CDR3 consists of 15 residues. V lost 4 bases and J lost 3, with 13 bases in between. Looked up from germline, CDR1 is MDHEN and CDR2 is SYDVKM. CDR3: CASSSAGVGKNIQYF. CDR3 nucleotide sequence: TGTGCCAGCAGTTCCGCAGGGGTAGGCAAAAACATTCAGTACTTC.

This clonotype was detected only a few times. It may be a read error: a sequence one base away is much more abundant. The chain is built from TRBV28 and TRBJ2-7, with 11 positions matching TRBD1. This CDR3 contains 19 residues. Germline V gene lookup returns CDR1 MDHEN and CDR2 SYDVKM. CDR3 loop: CASSFLQTHGTGGSCEQYF. The CDR3 nucleotides are TGTGCCAGCAGTTTCCTTCAAACCCACGGGACAGGGGGTTCCTGCGAGCAGTACTTC.

CDR3 sequence: CAWKAGTDTQYF. The CDR3, as DNA: TGTGCCTGGAAGGCAGGCACAGATACGCAGTATTTT. The rearrangement joins TRBV30 to TRBJ2-3; D is uncertain. Trimming cost V 4 bases and J 1 base, with 6 bases left between them. From germline, CDR1 is GTSNPN and CDR2 SVGIG (reference sequence). CDR3 size: 12 residues.

V usage is TRBV20-1 and J usage is TRBJ2-1, with 10 nucleotides matching TRBD2. V was clipped by 6 bases and J by 6 bases; unmatched bases: 11. The CDR3 is made up of 15 amino acids. Looked up from germline, CDR1 is DFQATT and CDR2 is SNEGSKA (reference sequence). The CDR3 region is CSAQAGTSVGNEQFF. The CDR3 DNA reads as TGCAGTGCCCAAGCCGGGACTAGCGTGGGCAATGAGCAGTTCTTC.

There are many counts of this clonotype. The chain links TRBV20-1 to TRBJ1-3; 9 bases fit TRBD1. The junction had 13 bases not matched to a gene; V was cut back by 3 bases and J by 4 bases. Germline V gene data show CDR1 as DFQATT and CDR2 as SNEGSKA (reference sequence). The CDR3 sequence is 17 residues long. The CDR3 DNA is TGCAGTGCTAGGGCCGCCGGGACAGGGTATTCCGGAAACACCATATATTTT. It yields the protein CSARAAGTGYSGNTIYF.

This clonotype came up many times. This rearrangement joins TRBV7-7 to TRBJ2-3; D tentatively reads TRBD1 or TRBD2 (5 bases each). The V and J ends lost 1 base and 4 bases respectively, with 15 bases between them. The length of the CDR3 is 16 residues. CDR1 SSHAT and CDR2 FNYEAQ come from the germline V gene (reference sequence). The CDR3 DNA reads as TGTGCCAGCAGCTTAGGCATTGGGGACCCCTCAGATACGCAGTATTTT. This gives the protein CASSLGIGDPSDTQYF.

At least ten counts were recorded for this clonotype. The chain uses TRBV11-1 and TRBJ2-1; 9 bases match TRBD1. Per the germline V gene, CDR1 is SGHAT and CDR2 is FQDESV (reference sequence). Trimming cost V 5 bases and J 3 bases; bases outside gene matches: 5. CDR3 length: 15 residues. The CDR3 is CASSLRDRVYNEQFF. Here the CDR3 DNA reads TGTGCCAGCAGCCTGCGGGACAGGGTCTACAATGAGCAGTTCTTC. The whole variable domain, remainder taken from reference TRBV11-1 and TRBJ2-1, is EAEVAQSPRYKITEKSQAVAFWCDPISGHATLYWYRQILGQGPELLVQFQDESVVDDSQLPKDRFSAERLKGVDSTLKIQPAELGDSAMYLCASSLRDRVYNEQFFGPGTRLTVL.

The chain carries TRBV5-4 and TRBJ2-5, with D possibly being TRBD2 (6 bases). The CDR3 is 15 amino acids. V gave up 0 bases and J gave up 2 bases, with 11 bases separating them. CDR1 and CDR2 (germline): SGHNT, YYREEE (reference sequence). CDR3 loop: CASSLVRETQETQYF. In DNA form, the CDR3 reads TGTGCCAGCAGCTTGGTACGGGAGACTCAAGAGACCCAGTACTTC.

The chain employs TRBV6-5 and TRBJ1-1; D perhaps matches TRBD1 (5 bases). V gave up 5 bases and J gave up 1 base, with 11 bases separating them. The CDR3 has 14 amino acids. Germline CDR1 MNHEY, CDR2 SVGAGI. The CDR3: CASSQGRANTEAFF. The CDR3, as DNA: TGTGCCAGCAGTCAGGGACGGGCGAACACTGAAGCTTTCTTT.

This clonotype was seen many times. The J gene is TRBJ2-7, the V gene TRBV11-2; D is uncertain. Trimming removed 1 base at V and 0 bases at J, with 7 bases between. The V gene's germline CDR1 is SGHAT and CDR2 FQNNGV. The CDR3 runs 14 residues. CDR3 amino acids: CASSLARYSYEQYF. The CDR3 DNA follows: TGTGCCAGCAGCTTAGCGCGCTACTCCTACGAGCAGTACTTC.

The table lists this clonotype with many counts. The rearrangement uses TRBV10-3 and TRBJ1-6, with 9 positions matching TRBD1. The V gene's germline CDR1 is ENHRY and CDR2 SYGVKD. With V trimmed by 3 bases and J by 6 bases, 12 bases remained unmatched. The CDR3 has 18 amino acids. CDR3 in DNA: TGTGCCATCAGTGAATTTAATTTTTCGGGACAGGGTAATTCACCCCTCCACTTT. Residues: CAISEFNFSGQGNSPLHF.

This clonotype was observed at least ten times. The chain combines TRBV2 with TRBJ2-1; D may correspond to TRBD1 or TRBD2 (5 bases each). CDR3 size: 11 residues. V lost 5 bases and J lost 7, with 6 bases in between. In germline, CDR1 is SNHLY, CDR2 FYNNEI. The CDR3 DNA follows: TGTGCCAGCAGTTGGGGGAATGAGCAGTTCTTC. It yields the protein CASSWGNEQFF.

The gene calls are TRBV7-2 and TRBJ2-1, with TRBD1 identical over 8 bases. The CDR3 totals 16 residues. J lost 3 bases, V lost 5 bases, and 9 bases had no gene match. The germline V gene has CDR1 SGHTA and CDR2 FQGNSA. The DNA for the CDR3 is TGTGCCAGCAGCCCCTGGACAGGGCGAGGCTACAATGAGCAGTTCTTC. Translating it yields CASSPWTGRGYNEQFF.

This clonotype occurred many times. This chain links TRBV20-1 with TRBJ2-1; TRBD2 aligns across 9 bases. Germline-derived CDR1 and CDR2 are DFQATT and SNEGSKA (reference sequence). After removal of 0 bases from V and 9 bases from J, the junction contained 9 bases not matched to a gene. The CDR3 is made up of 15 amino acids. In nucleotides, the CDR3 is TGCAGTGCTAGAGATAGTAGCGGGAGTTCCATTGAGCAGTTCTTC. As protein: CSARDSSGSSIEQFF.

This clonotype was recorded many times. The chain combines TRBV5-5 with TRBJ1-2, with 12 bases matching TRBD1. After removal of 3 bases from V and 4 bases from J, the junction contained 7 bases not matched to a gene. The CDR3 consists of 16 residues. The germline gives CDR1 SGHKS, CDR2 YYEKEE (reference sequence). CDR3 DNA: TGTGCCAGCAGCTCCCGGGACAGGGGGCCAAGCTATGGCTACACCTTC. Translating gives CASSSRDRGPSYGYTF.

This clonotype was recorded only once. This chain joins TRBV6-5 and TRBJ1-2; 8 bases are shared with TRBD1. The ends lost 3 bases at V and 7 bases at J; junction bases unmatched: 4. CDR1 is MNHEY, CDR2 SVGAGI, per germline. This CDR3 region has 13 residues. The CDR3 nucleotides are TGTGCCAGCAGTTATAGGACAGGGCTTGGCTACACCTTC. It yields the protein CASSYRTGLGYTF.